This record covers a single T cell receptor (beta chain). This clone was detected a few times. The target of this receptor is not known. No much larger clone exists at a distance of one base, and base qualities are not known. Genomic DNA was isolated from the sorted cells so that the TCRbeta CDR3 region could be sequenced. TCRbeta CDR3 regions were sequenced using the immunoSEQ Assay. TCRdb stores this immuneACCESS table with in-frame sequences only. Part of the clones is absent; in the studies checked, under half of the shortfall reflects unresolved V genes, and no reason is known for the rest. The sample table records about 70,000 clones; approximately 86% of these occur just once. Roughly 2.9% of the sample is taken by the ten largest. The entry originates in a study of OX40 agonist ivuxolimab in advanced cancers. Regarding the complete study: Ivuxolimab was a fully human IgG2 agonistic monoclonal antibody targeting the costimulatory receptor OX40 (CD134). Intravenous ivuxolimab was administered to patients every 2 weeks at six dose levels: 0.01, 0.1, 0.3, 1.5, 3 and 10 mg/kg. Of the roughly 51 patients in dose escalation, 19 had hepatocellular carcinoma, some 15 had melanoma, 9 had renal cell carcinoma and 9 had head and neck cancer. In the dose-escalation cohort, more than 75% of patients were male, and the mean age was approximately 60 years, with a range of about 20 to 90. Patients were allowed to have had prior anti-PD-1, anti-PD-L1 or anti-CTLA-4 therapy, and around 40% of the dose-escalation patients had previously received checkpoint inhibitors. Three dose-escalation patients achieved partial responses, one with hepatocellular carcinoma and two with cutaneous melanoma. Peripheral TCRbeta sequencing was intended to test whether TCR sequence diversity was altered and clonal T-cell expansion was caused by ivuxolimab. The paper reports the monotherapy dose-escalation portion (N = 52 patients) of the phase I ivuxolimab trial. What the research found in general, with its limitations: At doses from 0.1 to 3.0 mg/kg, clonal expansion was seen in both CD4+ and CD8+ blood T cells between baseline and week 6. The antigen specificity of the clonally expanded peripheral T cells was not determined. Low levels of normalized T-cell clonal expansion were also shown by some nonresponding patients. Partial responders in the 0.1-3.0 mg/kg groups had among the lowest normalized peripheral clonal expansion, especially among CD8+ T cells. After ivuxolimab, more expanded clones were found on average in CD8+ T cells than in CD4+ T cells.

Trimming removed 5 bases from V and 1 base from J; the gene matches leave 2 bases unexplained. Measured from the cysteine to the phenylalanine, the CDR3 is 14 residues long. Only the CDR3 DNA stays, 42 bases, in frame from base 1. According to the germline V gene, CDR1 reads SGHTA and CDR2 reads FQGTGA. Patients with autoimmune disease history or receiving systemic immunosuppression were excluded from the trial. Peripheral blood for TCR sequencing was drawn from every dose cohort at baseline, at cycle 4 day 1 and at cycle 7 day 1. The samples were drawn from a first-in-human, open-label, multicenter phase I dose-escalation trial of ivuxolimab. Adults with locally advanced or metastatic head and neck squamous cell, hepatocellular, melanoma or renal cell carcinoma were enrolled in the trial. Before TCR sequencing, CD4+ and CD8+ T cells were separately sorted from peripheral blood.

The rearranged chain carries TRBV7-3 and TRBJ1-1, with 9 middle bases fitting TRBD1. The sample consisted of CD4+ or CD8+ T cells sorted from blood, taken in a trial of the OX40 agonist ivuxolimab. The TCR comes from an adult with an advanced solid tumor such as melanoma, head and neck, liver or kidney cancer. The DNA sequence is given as TGTGCCAGCAGCCCACAGGGGGCGAACACTGAAGCTTTCTTT. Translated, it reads CASSPQGANTEAFF.